Listed below are T cell receptor beta chains from one sample, sequenced in a study of early T cells in non-severe SARS-CoV-2 infection. TCRdb re-derived calls from the 5' RACE reads in MiXCR, one entry per CDR3 protein. The sample lists roughly 35,000 distinct CDR3 sequences; over 8.5% were seen once. Sequences were obtained from whole blood. Receptors originate from an adult who was a healthcare worker with PCR-confirmed SARS-CoV-2 infection or an uninfected control (not recorded which). CDR3s include the opening cysteine and the closing phenylalanine or tryptophan. D genes are given only for firm matches. Clone size appears in some rows only: once, few, many, or a class for an expanded clone.

clone_size j_call cdr3_length v_call d_call cdr3_aa cdr3_nt
NA TRBJ2-3 14 TRBV7-2 TRBD2 CASSLGGGPVTQYF TGTGCCAGCAGCTTAGGCGGGGGGCCGGTTACGCAGTATTTT
NA TRBJ1-1 15 TRBV6-6 NA CASSPGRNSNTEAFF TGTGCCAGCAGCCCGGGACGGAACTCGAACACTGAAGCTTTCTTT
NA TRBJ2-2 14 TRBV5-5 NA CASSFWVRTGELFF TGTGCCAGCAGCTTCTGGGTCAGAACCGGGGAGCTGTTTTTT
few TRBJ1-2 11 TRBV6-6 NA CASQRGYGYTF TGTGCCAGCCAACGGGGATATGGCTACACCTTC
few TRBJ2-7 13 TRBV2 NA CASSETGRFEQYF TGTGCCAGCAGTGAGACAGGCCGGTTCGAGCAGTACTTC
many TRBJ2-1 14 TRBV19 TRBD2 CASRGGSSYNEQFF TGTGCCAGCCGCGGGGGAAGCTCCTACAATGAGCAGTTCTTC
many TRBJ2-1 17 TRBV21-1 NA CASSKPHPRSSYNEQFF TGTGCCAGCAGCAAACCACATCCGAGGAGCTCCTACAATGAGCAGTTCTTC
many TRBJ2-3 17 TRBV14 NA CASSQDLLGLPTDTQYF TGTGCCAGCAGCCAAGATCTTCTGGGACTTCCCACAGATACGCAGTATTTT
few TRBJ1-2 11 TRBV7-2 NA CASSLAYGYTF TGTGCCAGCAGCTTAGCATATGGCTACACCTTC
NA TRBJ2-5 16 TRBV5-5 NA CASSFGWTEFKETQYF TGTGCCAGCAGCTTTGGGTGGACAGAATTCAAAGAGACCCAGTACTTC
many TRBJ1-1 14 TRBV7-3 TRBD1 CASSLGDRNTEAFF TGTGCCAGCAGCTTAGGGGACAGGAACACTGAAGCTTTCTTT
many TRBJ1-2 13 TRBV12-3/TRBV12-4 NA CASSLDNSYGYTF TGTGCCAGCAGTCTAGACAACAGCTATGGCTACACCTTC
many TRBJ1-4 13 TRBV7-2 NA CASSLGVAEKLFF TGTGCCAGCAGCTTAGGGGTCGCGGAAAAACTGTTTTTT
many TRBJ2-5 14 TRBV29-1 TRBD2 CSVGAGGLQETQYF TGCAGCGTTGGGGCGGGGGGTCTACAAGAGACCCAGTACTTC
few TRBJ2-1 14 TRBV29-1 NA CSVERQGSLYEQFF TGCAGCGTTGAGCGGCAGGGGTCGCTTTATGAGCAGTTCTTC
many TRBJ2-5 11 TRBV10-1 NA CASSEMVAQYF TGCGCCAGCAGTGAGATGGTGGCCCAGTACTTC
many TRBJ1-6 16 TRBV30 TRBD1 CAWSVRTGVWDSPLHF TGTGCCTGGAGTGTACGGACAGGCGTTTGGGATTCACCCCTCCACTTT
NA TRBJ2-5 15 TRBV7-2 TRBD1 CASSSMGQAQETQYF TGTGCCAGCAGTTCTATGGGACAGGCTCAAGAGACCCAGTACTTC
NA TRBJ1-6 14 TRBV9 TRBD1 CASSVRQGDSPLHF TGTGCCAGCAGCGTCCGGCAGGGGGATTCACCCCTCCACTTT
many TRBJ1-2 14 TRBV18 NA CASSPRKDRYGYTF TGTGCCAGCTCACCACGGAAGGACAGATATGGCTACACCTTC
many TRBJ1-5 16 TRBV19 TRBD1 CASSKTGTGGNQPQHF TGTGCCAGTAGCAAGACCGGGACAGGGGGCAATCAGCCCCAGCATTTT
many TRBJ1-5 12 TRBV20-1 NA CSAREGGQPQHF TGCAGTGCTAGAGAGGGGGGGCAGCCCCAGCATTTT
few TRBJ2-2 14 TRBV2 NA CASSEGRGTGELFF TGTGCCAGCAGTGAAGGGAGAGGCACCGGGGAGCTGTTTTTT
few TRBJ2-5 13 TRBV3-1 NA CASSRDFQETQYF TGTGCCAGCAGCCGGGACTTTCAAGAGACCCAGTACTTC
many TRBJ2-4 15 TRBV2 TRBD2 CASSDTAGGTRTQYF TGTGCCAGCAGTGATACGGCGGGGGGGACTAGAACTCAGTACTTC
NA TRBJ2-5 14 TRBV12-3/TRBV12-4 TRBD2 CASSWTSGQETQYF TGTGCCAGCAGTTGGACTAGCGGGCAAGAGACCCAGTACTTC
few TRBJ2-5 15 TRBV5-1 TRBD2 CASSRGLALQETQYF TGCGCCAGCAGCCGCGGACTAGCCCTCCAAGAGACCCAGTACTTC
many TRBJ2-7 15 TRBV7-2 NA CASSPDGSPAYEQYF TGTGCCAGCAGCCCCGATGGGTCTCCCGCCTACGAGCAGTACTTC
many TRBJ2-7 15 TRBV15 NA CATTEGRGNSYEQYF TGTGCCACCACCGAGGGGAGGGGGAATTCCTACGAGCAGTACTTC
medium-sized TRBJ2-3 13 TRBV5-6 NA CASSLTNQDTQYF TGTGCCAGCAGCCTTACAAACCAGGATACGCAGTATTTT
many TRBJ1-1 17 TRBV4-1 NA CASSQGGAQGEMKGAFF TGCGCCAGCAGCCAAGGGGGCGCACAGGGTGAAATGAAGGGAGCTTTCTTT
few TRBJ2-3 17 TRBV5-1 NA CASSRNRDSALTDTQYF TGCGCCAGCAGCCGTAACCGGGACTCAGCCCTCACAGATACGCAGTATTTT
many TRBJ2-3 15 TRBV14 TRBD2 CASSLAGGSTDTQYF TGTGCCAGCAGCCTAGCGGGGGGCAGCACAGATACGCAGTATTTT
medium-sized TRBJ2-5 15 TRBV2 TRBD1 CASVDSQGDQETQYF TGTGCCAGCGTGGATAGTCAGGGGGACCAAGAGACCCAGTACTTC
NA TRBJ2-7 12 TRBV29-1 NA CSVHGGDYEQYF TGCAGCGTGCACGGGGGAGACTACGAGCAGTACTTC
NA TRBJ1-5 16 TRBV5-5 TRBD1 CASTGQGDLGNQPQHF TGTGCCAGCACCGGACAGGGCGATCTTGGAAATCAGCCCCAGCATTTT
many TRBJ1-1 13 TRBV12-3/TRBV12-4 NA CASNRQVNTEAFF TGTGCCAGCAACAGACAGGTGAACACTGAAGCTTTCTTT
many TRBJ2-7 13 TRBV6-5 TRBD1 CASSEQGSYEQYF TGTGCCAGCAGTGAACAGGGGTCCTACGAGCAGTACTTC
many TRBJ2-7 13 TRBV7-8 TRBD2 CASSLGLASEQYF TGTGCCAGCAGCCTGGGACTAGCGAGCGAGCAGTACTTC
many TRBJ1-4 19 TRBV20-1 TRBD1 CSARVQHRDSLKGGEKLFF TGCAGTGCTAGAGTTCAGCACCGGGACAGCCTAAAGGGTGGTGAAAAACTGTTTTTT
NA TRBJ1-1 14 TRBV12-3/TRBV12-4 NA CASSLRGGDTEAFF TGTGCCAGCAGTTTACGAGGAGGGGACACTGAAGCTTTCTTT
many TRBJ1-1 18 TRBV3-1 NA CASSQRHGGEGANTEAFF TGTGCCAGCAGCCAACGCCACGGGGGGGAAGGGGCGAACACTGAAGCTTTCTTT
once TRBJ2-7 13 TRBV20-1 NA CSAPYGATYEQYF TGCAGTGCCCCCTACGGGGCTACCTACGAGCAGTACTTC
NA TRBJ2-1 15 TRBV7-2 TRBD1 CASGMTGFTYNEQFF TGTGCCAGCGGTATGACAGGGTTTACCTACAATGAGCAGTTCTTC
few TRBJ1-4 14 TRBV19 TRBD1 CASSPRQGNEKLFF TGTGCCAGTAGTCCCCGACAGGGCAATGAAAAACTGTTTTTT
NA TRBJ2-1 14 TRBV19 NA CASSGPGTYNEQFF TGTGCCAGTAGTGGTCCCGGGACTTACAATGAGCAGTTCTTC
few TRBJ2-7 16 TRBV12-5 NA CASAWGRGTATYEQYF TGTGCTAGTGCTTGGGGTCGAGGGACGGCTACCTACGAGCAGTACTTC
many TRBJ2-5 13 TRBV12-3/TRBV12-4 NA CASSHPRWETQYF TGTGCCAGCAGCCATCCGAGGTGGGAGACCCAGTACTTC
many TRBJ2-5 17 TRBV7-2 TRBD2 CASSLTPPSGGQETQYF TGTGCCAGCAGCTTAACCCCCCCTAGCGGGGGTCAAGAGACCCAGTACTTC
many TRBJ1-5 14 TRBV20-1 NA CSARRGTGHQPQHF TGCAGTGCTAGGAGGGGAACAGGGCACCAGCCCCAGCATTTT
NA TRBJ2-3 18 TRBV3-1 NA CASSQDWGRDSSSDTQYF TGTGCCAGCAGCCAAGATTGGGGCCGGGACTCCTCTTCAGATACGCAGTATTTT
few TRBJ2-7 13 TRBV6-1 TRBD1 CASSDGGQGPQYF TGTGCCAGCAGCGATGGGGGACAGGGGCCCCAGTACTTC